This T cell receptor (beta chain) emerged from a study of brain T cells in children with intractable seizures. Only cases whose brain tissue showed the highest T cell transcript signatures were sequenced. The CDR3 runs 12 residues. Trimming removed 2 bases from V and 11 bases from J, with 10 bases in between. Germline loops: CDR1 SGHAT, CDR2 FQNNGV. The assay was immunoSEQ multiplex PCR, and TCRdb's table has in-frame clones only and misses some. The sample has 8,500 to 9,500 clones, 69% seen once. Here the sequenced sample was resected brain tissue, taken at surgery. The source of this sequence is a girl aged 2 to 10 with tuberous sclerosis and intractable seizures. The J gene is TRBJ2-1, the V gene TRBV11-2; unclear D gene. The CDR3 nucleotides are TGTGCCAGCAGCTTAAAGGAGACCCAGCAGTTCTTC. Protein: CASSLKETQQFF.